The sequence of this T cell receptor (beta chain) was determined in a study of CD8 T cells in Susac syndrome. It was with random hexamers that roughly 0.45 to 1 ug RNA was reverse transcribed. TCRdb reprocessed the immunoSEQ multiplex PCR reads via MiXCR and lists one record per CDR3 protein. The table has some 200,000 distinct CDR3 sequences, around nine tenths seen once. Sequencing targeted TCR beta in T cells from blood (CD8+ and CD4+). With 8 bases removed from V and 2 bases from J, the gap between germline ends came to 13 bases. Per germline, CDR1 ENHRY and CDR2 SYGVKD. CDR3 length equals 13 residues.

The receptor was isolated from a human donor with multiple sclerosis. The chain uses TRBV10-3 and TRBJ2-7, with D perhaps TRBD1 (5 bases). Input material: CD8+ T cells from PBMCs. The CDR3 nucleotides read TGTGCCATCCTAGACAGAAGCACCTACGAGCAGTACTTC. Amino acids: CAILDRSTYEQYF.